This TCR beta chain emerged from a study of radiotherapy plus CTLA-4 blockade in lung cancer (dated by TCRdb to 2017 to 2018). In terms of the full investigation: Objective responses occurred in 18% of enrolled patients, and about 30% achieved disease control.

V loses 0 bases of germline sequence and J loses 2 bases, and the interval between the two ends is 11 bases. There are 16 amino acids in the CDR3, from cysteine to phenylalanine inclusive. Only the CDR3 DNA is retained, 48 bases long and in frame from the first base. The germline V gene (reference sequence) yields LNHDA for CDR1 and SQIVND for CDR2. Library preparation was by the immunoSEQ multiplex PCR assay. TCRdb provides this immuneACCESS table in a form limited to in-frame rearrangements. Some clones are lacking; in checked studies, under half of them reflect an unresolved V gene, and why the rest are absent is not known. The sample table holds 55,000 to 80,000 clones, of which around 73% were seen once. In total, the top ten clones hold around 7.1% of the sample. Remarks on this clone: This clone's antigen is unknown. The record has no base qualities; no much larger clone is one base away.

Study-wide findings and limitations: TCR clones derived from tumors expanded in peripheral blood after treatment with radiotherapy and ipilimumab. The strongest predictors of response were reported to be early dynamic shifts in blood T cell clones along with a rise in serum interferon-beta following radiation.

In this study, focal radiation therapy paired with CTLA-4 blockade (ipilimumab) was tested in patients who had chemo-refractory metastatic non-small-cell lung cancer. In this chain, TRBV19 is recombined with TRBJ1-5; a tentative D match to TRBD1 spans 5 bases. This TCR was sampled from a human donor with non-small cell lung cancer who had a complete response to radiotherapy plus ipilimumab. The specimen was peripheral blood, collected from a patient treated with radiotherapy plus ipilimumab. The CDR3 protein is CASSIDWGMGNQPQHF. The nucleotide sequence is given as TGTGCCAGTAGTATAGACTGGGGGATGGGCAATCAGCCCCAGCATTTT.